A selection of T cell receptor beta chains follows, all from one sample in a study of shared clonotypes between healthy human individuals. Assay: immunoSEQ multiplex PCR; the TCRdb copy retains only in-frame clones and omits some. Of about 2.3 million clones in the sample, just under 95% were seen once. The material sequenced was naive CD4+ T cells from PBMCs. Receptors originate from a man aged 18 to 35 in good health. Some clones in this sample may be carry-over from other donors' samples. Both conserved end residues are part of each CDR3. The D gene is left open where the match is weak. Clone size is shown for a subset of rows, as once, few, many or a class of expanded clone.

v_gene: TRBV18
abundance: .
d_gene: .
j_gene: TRBJ2-7
CDR3aa: CASSPLVTTYEQYF
CDR3nt: TGTGCCAGCTCACCACTGGTTACGACCTACGAGCAGTACTTC

v_gene: TRBV19
abundance: .
d_gene: .
j_gene: TRBJ2-1
CDR3aa: CASTGMRGSYNEQFF
CDR3nt: TGTGCCAGTACCGGCATGAGGGGATCCTACAATGAGCAGTTCTTC

v_gene: TRBV28
abundance: .
d_gene: .
j_gene: TRBJ1-6
CDR3aa: CATKGQGNSPLHF
CDR3nt: TGTGCCACCAAAGGGCAGGGCAATTCACCCCTCCACTTT

v_gene: TRBV5-1
abundance: few
d_gene: .
j_gene: TRBJ1-1
CDR3aa: CASSLGDGTEAFF
CDR3nt: TGCGCCAGCAGCCTGGGGGACGGCACTGAAGCTTTCTTT

v_gene: TRBV29-1
abundance: .
d_gene: TRBD1
j_gene: TRBJ1-1
CDR3aa: CSVAGGATEAFF
CDR3nt: TGCAGCGTTGCAGGGGGGGCCACTGAAGCTTTCTTT

v_gene: TRBV11-3
abundance: .
d_gene: TRBD1
j_gene: TRBJ1-2
CDR3aa: CASSLTGGTGGAGGYTF
CDR3nt: TGTGCCAGCAGCTTAACCGGGGGGACAGGGGGCGCCGGTGGCTACACCTTC

v_gene: TRBV19
abundance: .
d_gene: .
j_gene: TRBJ1-2
CDR3aa: CASSIPGSGYTF
CDR3nt: TGTGCCAGTAGTATCCCGGGCTCTGGCTACACCTTC

v_gene: TRBV5-1
abundance: .
d_gene: .
j_gene: TRBJ2-3
CDR3aa: CASSAAGYTDTQYF
CDR3nt: TGCGCCAGCAGCGCAGCGGGCTACACAGATACGCAGTATTTT

v_gene: TRBV15
abundance: .
d_gene: TRBD1
j_gene: TRBJ2-3
CDR3aa: CATSKGQGIHTQYF
CDR3nt: TGTGCCACCAGCAAAGGACAGGGGATACATACGCAGTATTTT

v_gene: TRBV7-3
abundance: once
d_gene: .
j_gene: TRBJ2-7
CDR3aa: CASSLIPRGFSEQYF
CDR3nt: TGTGCCAGCAGCTTAATCCCCCGGGGGTTTAGCGAGCAGTACTTC

v_gene: TRBV27
abundance: .
d_gene: TRBD2
j_gene: TRBJ2-1
CDR3aa: CASSSRGSGSYTGDEQFF
CDR3nt: TGTGCCAGCAGTTCCAGAGGGAGCGGGAGCTATACCGGGGATGAGCAGTTCTTC

v_gene: TRBV5-7
abundance: .
d_gene: .
j_gene: TRBJ1-2
CDR3aa: CASSPAQGLLLATF
CDR3nt: TGTGCCAGCAGCCCGGCCCAGGGCCTTCTCTTGGCCACCTTC

v_gene: TRBV9
abundance: .
d_gene: TRBD2
j_gene: TRBJ2-3
CDR3aa: CASSVGASGSGTDTQYF
CDR3nt: TGTGCCAGCAGCGTAGGTGCTAGCGGGAGTGGAACAGATACGCAGTATTTT

v_gene: TRBV27
abundance: .
d_gene: .
j_gene: TRBJ1-5
CDR3aa: CASTTQGAGSQPQHF
CDR3nt: TGTGCCAGCACTACCCAAGGGGCAGGGAGTCAGCCCCAGCATTTT

v_gene: TRBV2
abundance: .
d_gene: TRBD1
j_gene: TRBJ2-1
CDR3aa: CAGARDRELLSYNEQFF
CDR3nt: TGTGCCGGTGCCCGGGACAGGGAATTGTTATCCTACAATGAGCAGTTCTTC

v_gene: TRBV5-6
abundance: .
d_gene: TRBD1
j_gene: TRBJ1-2
CDR3aa: CASSVGTGGGYTF
CDR3nt: TGTGCCAGCAGCGTCGGGACAGGGGGAGGCTACACCTTC

v_gene: TRBV29-1
abundance: .
d_gene: .
j_gene: TRBJ2-3
CDR3aa: CSVAGRAADTQYF
CDR3nt: TGCAGCGTTGCGGGCAGGGCGGCAGATACGCAGTATTTT

v_gene: TRBV2
abundance: .
d_gene: .
j_gene: TRBJ1-1
CDR3aa: CASKIDRNTEAFF
CDR3nt: TGTGCCAGCAAAATTGACAGGAACACTGAAGCTTTCTTT

v_gene: TRBV29-1
abundance: .
d_gene: TRBD2
j_gene: TRBJ2-1
CDR3aa: CSVAASGDEQFF
CDR3nt: TGCAGCGTTGCGGCTAGCGGCGATGAGCAGTTCTTC

v_gene: TRBV30
abundance: .
d_gene: .
j_gene: TRBJ1-3
CDR3aa: CAWRPRVGNTIYF
CDR3nt: TGTGCCTGGAGGCCCAGGGTTGGAAACACCATATATTTT

v_gene: TRBV5-1
abundance: once
d_gene: .
j_gene: TRBJ1-4
CDR3aa: CASRIAGATNEKLFF
CDR3nt: TGCGCCAGCAGAATAGCAGGAGCAACTAATGAAAAACTGTTTTTT

v_gene: TRBV7-3
abundance: .
d_gene: .
j_gene: TRBJ2-7
CDR3aa: CASSLAGTYEQYF
CDR3nt: TGTGCCAGCAGCTTAGCGGGTACCTACGAGCAGTACTTC